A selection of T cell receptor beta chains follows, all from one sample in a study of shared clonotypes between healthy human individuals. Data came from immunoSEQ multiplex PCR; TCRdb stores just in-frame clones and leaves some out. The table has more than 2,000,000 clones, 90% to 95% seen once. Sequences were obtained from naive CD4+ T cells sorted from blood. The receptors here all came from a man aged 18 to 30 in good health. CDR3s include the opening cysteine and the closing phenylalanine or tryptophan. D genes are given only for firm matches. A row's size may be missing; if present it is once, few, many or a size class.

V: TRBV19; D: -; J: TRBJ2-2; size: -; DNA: TGTGCCAGTAGGGACCACAGAGGAACCGGGGAGCTGTTTTTT; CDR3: CASRDHRGTGELFF
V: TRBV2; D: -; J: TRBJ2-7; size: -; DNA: TGTGCCAGCTCTTCCGGGACCTACGAGCAGTACTTC; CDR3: CASSSGTYEQYF
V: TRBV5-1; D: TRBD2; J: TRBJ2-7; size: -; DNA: TGCGCCAGCAGCTCCAGGACTAGCGGCCTATACACCTACGAGCAGTACTTC; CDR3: CASSSRTSGLYTYEQYF
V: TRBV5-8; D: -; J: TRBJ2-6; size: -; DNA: TGTGCCAGCAGCTTCTCGGGAAATGGGGCCAACGTCCTGACTTTC; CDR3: CASSFSGNGANVLTF
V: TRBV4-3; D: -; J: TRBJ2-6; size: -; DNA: TGCGCCAGCAGCCAAAACTCGGACAACTCTGGGGCCAACGTCCTGACTTTC; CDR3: CASSQNSDNSGANVLTF
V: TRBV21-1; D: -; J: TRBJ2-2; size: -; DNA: TGTGCCAGCAGCAAAGAACGGGCTAGCGGCGAACCCGGGGAGCTGTTTTTT; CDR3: CASSKERASGEPGELFF
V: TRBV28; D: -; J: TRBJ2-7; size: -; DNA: TGTGCCAGCAGCCCCTCGGACGAGCAGTACTTC; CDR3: CASSPSDEQYF
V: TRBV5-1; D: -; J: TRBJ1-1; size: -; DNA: TGCGCCAGCAGCTCGGGACGGACGAACACTGAAGCTTTCTTT; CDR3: CASSSGRTNTEAFF
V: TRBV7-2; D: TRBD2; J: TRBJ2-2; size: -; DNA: TGTGCCAGCAGCTTAGAGGCTATAGCGGGTGGGGAGCTGTTTTTT; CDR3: CASSLEAIAGGELFF
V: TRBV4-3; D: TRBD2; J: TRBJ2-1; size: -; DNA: TGCGCCAGCAGCCAAGATCCTTTTGCGCCCAGCGGGAGTTTTGTGGACAATGAGCAGTTCTTC; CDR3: CASSQDPFAPSGSFVDNEQFF
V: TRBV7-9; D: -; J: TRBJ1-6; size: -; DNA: TGTGCCAGCAGCTTCAGCGAAAATTCACCCCTCCACTTT; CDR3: CASSFSENSPLHF
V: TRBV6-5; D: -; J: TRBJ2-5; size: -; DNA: TGTGCCAGCAGACCTGGGACACTTCAAGAGACCCAGTACTTC; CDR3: CASRPGTLQETQYF
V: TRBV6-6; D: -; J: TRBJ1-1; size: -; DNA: TGTGCCAGCAGCCGACCAAACACTGAAGCTTTCTTT; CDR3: CASSRPNTEAFF
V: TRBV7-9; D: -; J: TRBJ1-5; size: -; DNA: TGTGCCAGCAGCGTTCAGGGTTCTCAGCCCCAGCATTTT; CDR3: CASSVQGSQPQHF
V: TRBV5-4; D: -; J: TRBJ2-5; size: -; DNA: TGTGCCAGCGGATCAGTGGGGGAGACCCAGTACTTC; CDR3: CASGSVGETQYF
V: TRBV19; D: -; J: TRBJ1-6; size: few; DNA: TGTGCCAGTAGATCCAGCTCCTATAATTCACCCCTCCACTTT; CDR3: CASRSSSYNSPLHF
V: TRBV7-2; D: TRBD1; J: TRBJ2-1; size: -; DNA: TGTGCCAGCAGCCCGGGACAGAAATACAATGAGCAGTTCTTC; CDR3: CASSPGQKYNEQFF